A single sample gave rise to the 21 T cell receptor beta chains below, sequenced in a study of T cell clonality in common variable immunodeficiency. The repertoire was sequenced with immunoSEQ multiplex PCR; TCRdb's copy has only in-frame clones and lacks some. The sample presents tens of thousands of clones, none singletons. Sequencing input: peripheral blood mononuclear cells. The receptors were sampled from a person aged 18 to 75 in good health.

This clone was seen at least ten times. CDR3 in amino acids: CSVSGGGPTGYTF. The CDR3 bases that were read are TGCAGCGTTTCGGGTGGCGGTCCAACTGGC. The gene calls are TRBV29-1 and TRBJ1-2; D gene unclear. Read sequence stops 3 residues before the CDR3 end, and the germline J gene provides the missing end. Between the trimmed V and J ends, which lost 5 bases and 7 bases, there was a span of 17 bases. Germline CDR1 and CDR2: SQVTM and ANQGSEA. The CDR3 loop spans 13 amino acids.

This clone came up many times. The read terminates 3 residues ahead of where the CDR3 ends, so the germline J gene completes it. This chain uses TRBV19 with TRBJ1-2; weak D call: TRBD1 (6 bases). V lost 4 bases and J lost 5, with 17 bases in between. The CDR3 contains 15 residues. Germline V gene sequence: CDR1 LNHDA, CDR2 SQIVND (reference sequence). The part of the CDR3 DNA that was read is TGTGCCAGTAGTACCCGGGGCGGGACAACATATGGC. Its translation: CASSTRGGTTYG. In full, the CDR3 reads CASSTRGGTTYGYTF. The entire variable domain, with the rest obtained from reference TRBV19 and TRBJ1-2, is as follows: DGGITQSPKYLFRKEGQNVTLSCEQNLNHDAMYWYRQDPGQGLRLIYYSQIVNDFQKGDIAEGYSVSREKKESFPLTVTSAQKNPTAFYLCASSTRGGTTYGYTFGSGTRLTVV.

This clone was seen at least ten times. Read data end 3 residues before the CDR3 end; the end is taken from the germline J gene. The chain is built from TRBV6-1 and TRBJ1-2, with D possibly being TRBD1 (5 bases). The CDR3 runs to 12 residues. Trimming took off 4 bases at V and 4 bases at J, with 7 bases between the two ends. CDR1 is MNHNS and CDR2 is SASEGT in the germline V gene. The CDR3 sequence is CASSAGSYGYTF. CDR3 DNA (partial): TGTGCCAGCAGTGCAGGGTCCTATGGC.

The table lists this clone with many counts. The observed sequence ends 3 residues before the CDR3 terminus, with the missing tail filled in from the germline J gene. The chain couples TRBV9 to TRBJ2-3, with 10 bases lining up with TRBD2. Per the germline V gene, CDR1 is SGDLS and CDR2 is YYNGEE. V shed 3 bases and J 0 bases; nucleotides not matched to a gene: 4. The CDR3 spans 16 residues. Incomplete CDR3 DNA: TGTGCCAGCAGCGATCTAGCGGGGGTAAGCACAGATACG. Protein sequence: CASSDLAGVSTDT. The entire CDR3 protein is CASSDLAGVSTDTQYF.

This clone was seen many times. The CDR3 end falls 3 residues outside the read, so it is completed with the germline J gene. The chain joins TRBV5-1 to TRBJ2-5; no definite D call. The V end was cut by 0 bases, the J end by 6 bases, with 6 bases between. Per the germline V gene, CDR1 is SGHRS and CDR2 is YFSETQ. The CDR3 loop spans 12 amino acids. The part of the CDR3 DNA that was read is TGCGCCAGCAGCTTGGCCAGGCAGACC. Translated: CASSLARQT. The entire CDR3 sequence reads CASSLARQTQYF.

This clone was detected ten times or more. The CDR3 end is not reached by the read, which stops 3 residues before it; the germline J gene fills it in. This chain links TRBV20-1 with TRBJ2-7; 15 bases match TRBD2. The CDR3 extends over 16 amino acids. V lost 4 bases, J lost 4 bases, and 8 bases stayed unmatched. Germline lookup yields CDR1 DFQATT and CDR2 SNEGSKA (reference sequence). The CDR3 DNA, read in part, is TGCAGTGCTAACCCCGGGACTAGCGGGGGGAAGTACGAG. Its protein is CSANPGTSGGKYE. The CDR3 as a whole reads CSANPGTSGGKYEQYF.

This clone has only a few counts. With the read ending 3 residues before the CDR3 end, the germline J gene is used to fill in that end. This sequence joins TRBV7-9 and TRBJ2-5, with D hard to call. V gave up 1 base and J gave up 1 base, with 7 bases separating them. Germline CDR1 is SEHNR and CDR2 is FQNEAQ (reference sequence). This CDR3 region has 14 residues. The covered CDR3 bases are TGTGCCAGCAGCTTAGTGGCCAGCCAAGAGACC. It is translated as CASSLVASQET. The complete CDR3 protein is CASSLVASQETQYF.

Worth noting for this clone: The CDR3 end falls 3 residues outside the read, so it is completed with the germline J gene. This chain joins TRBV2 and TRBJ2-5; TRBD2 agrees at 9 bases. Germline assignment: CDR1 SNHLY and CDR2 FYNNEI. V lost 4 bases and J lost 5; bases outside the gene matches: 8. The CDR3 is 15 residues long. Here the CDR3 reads CASSVQRGARETQYF. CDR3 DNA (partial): TGTGCCAGCAGTGTCCAGCGGGGGGCCCGGGAGACC.

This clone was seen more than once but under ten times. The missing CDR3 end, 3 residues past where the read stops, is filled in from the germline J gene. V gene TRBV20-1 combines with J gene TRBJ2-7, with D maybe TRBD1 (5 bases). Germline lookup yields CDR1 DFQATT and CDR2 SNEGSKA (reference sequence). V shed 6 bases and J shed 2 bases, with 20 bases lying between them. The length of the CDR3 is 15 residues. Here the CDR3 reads CSATSLTATTYEQYF. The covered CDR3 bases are TGCAGTGCCACCTCCTTGACAGCGACCACCTACGAG.

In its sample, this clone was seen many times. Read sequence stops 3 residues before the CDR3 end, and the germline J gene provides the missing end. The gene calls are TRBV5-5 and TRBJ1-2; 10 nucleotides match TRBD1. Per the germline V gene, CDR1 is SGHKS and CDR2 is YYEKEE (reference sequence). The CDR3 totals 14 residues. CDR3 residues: CASSFGTGDDSYTF. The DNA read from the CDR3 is TGTGCCAGCAGCTTCGGGACAGGGGATGATAGC.

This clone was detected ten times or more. The CDR3 bases that were read are TGTGCCATCAGTGAAGGGACAGGGGGTCCCGGGGAG. It encodes CAISEGTGGPGE. The full CDR3 is CAISEGTGGPGELFF. This rearrangement joins TRBV10-3 to TRBJ2-2; 11 nucleotides align to TRBD1. The sequence runs out 3 residues before the end of the CDR3; the remainder is reconstructed from the germline J gene. Germline lookup yields CDR1 ENHRY and CDR2 SYGVKD. V lost 3 bases and J lost 6; bases outside the gene matches: 3. This CDR3 is 15 amino acids long.

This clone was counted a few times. The covered CDR3 bases are TGCAGTGCTCTGCCGGGACAGGCTACGACGCGTGAG. Its protein is CSALPGQATTRE. In full, the CDR3 is CSALPGQATTREQFF. This rearrangement joins TRBV20-1 to TRBJ2-1; 8 bases fit TRBD1. The read stops 3 residues short of the end of the CDR3; the missing end is completed from the germline J gene. Germline CDR1 DFQATT, CDR2 SNEGSKA (reference sequence). The CDR3 runs to 15 residues. The ends lost 5 bases at V and 9 bases at J; junction bases unmatched: 15.

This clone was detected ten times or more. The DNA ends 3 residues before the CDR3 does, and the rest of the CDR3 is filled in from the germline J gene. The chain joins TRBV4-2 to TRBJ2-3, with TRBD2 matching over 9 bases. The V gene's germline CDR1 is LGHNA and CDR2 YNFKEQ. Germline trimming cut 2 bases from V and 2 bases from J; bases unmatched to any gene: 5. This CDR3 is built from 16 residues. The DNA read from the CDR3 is TGTGCCAGCAGCCAAAAGACTAGCGGAGACACAGATACG. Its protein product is CASSQKTSGDTDT. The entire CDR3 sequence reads CASSQKTSGDTDTQYF.

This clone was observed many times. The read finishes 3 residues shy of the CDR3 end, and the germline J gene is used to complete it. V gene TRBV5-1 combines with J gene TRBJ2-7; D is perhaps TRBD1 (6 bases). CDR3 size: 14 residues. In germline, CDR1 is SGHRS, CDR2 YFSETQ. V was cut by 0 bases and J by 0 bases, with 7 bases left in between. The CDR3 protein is CASSLEGDSYEQYF. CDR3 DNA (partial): TGCGCCAGCAGCTTGGAGGGGGACTCCTACGAG.

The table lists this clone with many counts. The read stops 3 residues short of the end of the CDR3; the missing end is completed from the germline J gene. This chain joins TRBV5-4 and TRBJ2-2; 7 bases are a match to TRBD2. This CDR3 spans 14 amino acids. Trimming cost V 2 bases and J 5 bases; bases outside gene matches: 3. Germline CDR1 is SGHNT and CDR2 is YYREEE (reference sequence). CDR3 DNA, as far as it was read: TGTGCCAGCAGCTTCGGGGGGAGGACCGGGGAG. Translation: CASSFGGRTGE. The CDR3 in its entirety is CASSFGGRTGELFF.

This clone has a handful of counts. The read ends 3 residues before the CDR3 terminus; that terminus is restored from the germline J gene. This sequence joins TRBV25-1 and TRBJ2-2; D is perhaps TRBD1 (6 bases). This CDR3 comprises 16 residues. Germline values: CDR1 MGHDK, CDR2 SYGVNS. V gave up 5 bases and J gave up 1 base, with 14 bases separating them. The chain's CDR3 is CASSPTKTGNTGELFF. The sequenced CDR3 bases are TGTGCCAGCAGTCCCACCAAGACAGGGAACACCGGGGAG.

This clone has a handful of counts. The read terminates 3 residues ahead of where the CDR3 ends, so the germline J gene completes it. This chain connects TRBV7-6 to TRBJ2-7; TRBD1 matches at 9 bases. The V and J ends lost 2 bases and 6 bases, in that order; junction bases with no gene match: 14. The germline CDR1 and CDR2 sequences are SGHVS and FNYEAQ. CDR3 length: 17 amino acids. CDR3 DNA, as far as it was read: TGTGCCAGCAGCTTACGAACCTGGGACAGGGCCGTCGGCGAG. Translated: CASSLRTWDRAVGE. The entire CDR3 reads CASSLRTWDRAVGEQYF.

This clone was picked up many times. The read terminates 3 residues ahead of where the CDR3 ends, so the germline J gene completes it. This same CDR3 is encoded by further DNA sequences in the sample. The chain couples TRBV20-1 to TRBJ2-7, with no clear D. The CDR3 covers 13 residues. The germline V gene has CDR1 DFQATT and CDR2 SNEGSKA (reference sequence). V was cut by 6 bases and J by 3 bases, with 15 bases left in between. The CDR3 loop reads CSAKVAENYEQYF. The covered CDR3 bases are TGCAGTGCAAAGGTGGCTGAGAACTACGAG.

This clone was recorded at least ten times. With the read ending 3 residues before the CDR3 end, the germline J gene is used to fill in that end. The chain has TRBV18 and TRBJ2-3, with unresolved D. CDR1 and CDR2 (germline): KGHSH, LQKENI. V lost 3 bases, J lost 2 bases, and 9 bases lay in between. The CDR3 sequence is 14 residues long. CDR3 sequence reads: CASSPSVDTDTQYF. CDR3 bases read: TGTGCCAGCTCACCCAGTGTCGACACAGATACG.

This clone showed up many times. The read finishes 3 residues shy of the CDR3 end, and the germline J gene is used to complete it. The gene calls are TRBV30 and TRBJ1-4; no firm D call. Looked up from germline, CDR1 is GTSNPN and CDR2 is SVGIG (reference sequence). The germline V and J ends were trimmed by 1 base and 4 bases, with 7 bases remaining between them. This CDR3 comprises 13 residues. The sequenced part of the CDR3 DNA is TGTGCCTGGAGTGGGGCACTTAATGAAAAA. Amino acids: CAWSGALNEK. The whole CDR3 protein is CAWSGALNEKLFF.

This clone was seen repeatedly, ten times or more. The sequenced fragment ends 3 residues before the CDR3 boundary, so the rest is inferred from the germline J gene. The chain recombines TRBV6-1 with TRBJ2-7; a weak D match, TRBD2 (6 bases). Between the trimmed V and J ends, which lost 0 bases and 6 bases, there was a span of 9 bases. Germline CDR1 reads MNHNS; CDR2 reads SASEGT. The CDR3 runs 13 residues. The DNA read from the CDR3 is TGTGCCAGCAGTGAAGCTGCGGGGTCCGAG. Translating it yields CASSEAAGSE. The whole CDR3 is CASSEAAGSEQYF.